What follows describes a single T cell receptor (beta chain). This sample was included in a study of blood T cells in healthy people across ages. Whole-study context: Template switching retrieved approximately one barcoded beta molecule for each two T cells.

With a J-beta primer mix and a sample-barcoded 5' primer, a second PCR ran about 6 to 11 cycles. In TCRdb, the 5' RACE reads were re-called with MiXCR into one record per CDR3 protein. The table has over a million distinct CDR3 sequences, roughly 59% seen once; the top ten hold over 5.5%. From germline, CDR1 is DFQATT and CDR2 SNEGSKA (reference sequence). The CDR3 runs to 16 residues. Trimming took 5 bases from V and 2 from J; bases not matched to a gene: 13. Sequenced sample: blood. The receptor was isolated from a man aged 18 to 30 in good health. V is TRBV20-1 and J is TRBJ2-3, with 7 positions matching TRBD2. In nucleotides, the CDR3 is TGCAGTGCTTCCAGCGGGGTAAACCCATCCACAGATACGCAGTATTTT. Protein: CSASSGVNPSTDTQYF.